A single TCR beta chain is shown here with its context. Its specific antigen is unknown. The data derive from a study of cytomegalovirus exposure and HLA in healthy donors listed by TCRdb under 2017. Regarding the research as a whole: In an earlier analysis of 450 to 750 of the donors, 250 to 350 Gb of sequence data and some 100 million unique TCR beta sequences from roughly 190 million T cells were reported. An early release that covered some 630 HLA-typed donors contained approximately 300 gigabases of sequencing data and some 87 million unique TCR sequences. Among the roughly 390 genotyped donors, around 81% belonged to the genetic ancestry cluster associated with self-reported Caucasian donors. The study aimed to test whether cataloging public T cell receptors could reveal signatures of past pathogen exposure. Using immunosequencing, the study profiled T cell repertoires from about 650 subjects and related those repertoires to cytomegalovirus serostatus. A separate validation cohort of roughly 130 different subjects was used in addition to the approximately 700-subject first cohort. High-throughput TCR immunosequencing, statistical association of individual TCRs with disease status, and machine learning were combined to predict cytomegalovirus infection status. A later analysis re-analyzed previously published TCR beta repertoires from approximately 670 donors and added high-resolution HLA genotyping to study TCR occurrence patterns. The later analysis used no new phenotypic data to find candidate immune exposures, relying instead on TCR beta sequences and their occurrence across donors. An earlier analysis of around 580 of the donors used high-throughput TCR beta sequencing to judge whether each TCR beta V gene segment behaved as functional or pseudogenic. Donor age, sex, ethnicity and CMV serostatus were collected together with the repertoire data. A later genetic analysis took genome-wide SNP genotypes for about three fifths of the 666 donors and used that subset as a discovery cohort. Every repertoire in the discovery cohort had been generated on one and the same sequencing platform. Class I and class II HLA loci were covered by the typing at four-digit resolution. Typing coverage differed by locus: A, B, C, DRB1 and DQB1 were typed in roughly 620-640 donors, DQA1 in 500 to 550, DPA1 in 606, and DPB1 in approximately 450. About 5 DR-DQ haplotypes were handled as single units for association and clustering, since linkage in the cohort was strong. Among 398 genotyped donors of the cohort, an average of approximately 240,000 unique TCR beta nucleotide sequences were sequenced per donor, roughly a sixth of them non-productive. Overall study outcomes, separate from this receptor: A few of the identified cytomegalovirus-associated TCR beta chains were confirmed in vitro to be specific for cytomegalovirus antigens. In a later genetic analysis, fewer N-insertions in productive TCRs were reported among donors in an Asian-associated ancestry cluster than the approximately 710-donor mean. When HLA alleles, especially DR and DQ, strongly co-occurred, attributing TCR associations to individual alleles was difficult. Specific HLA alleles were associated with over 15,000 TCR beta sequences at a false discovery rate of 0.05 in a later analysis. Because HLA typing was missing for some donors at each locus, association tests included only the typed subset. According to a later analysis, parvovirus B19, influenza, CMV and Epstein-Barr virus appeared linked to several top co-occurrence clusters. A further reported finding was that TCR beta sequences accurately predicted the HLA-A and HLA-B alleles for most subjects in the first cohort. In this cohort, only TCR beta chains were sequenced, and detectable features were limited by the absence of alpha or paired-chain data. A group of highly shared sequence variants was considered likely to be a technical artifact of the sequencing pipeline. CMV serostatus was the only immune exposure information available for the cohort. The authors suggested that the approach could potentially be extended to other disease states and immunological phenotypes. Linkage disequilibrium might explain the correlated functional status among segregating V segments, but an unknown experimental factor could not be excluded. Compared with equally common non-associated chains, HLA-associated TCR beta chains in a later analysis were more clonally expanded and had lower generation probabilities. A later analysis found that most CMV-associated TCR beta chains appeared HLA-restricted, with HLA associations seemingly driven largely by CMV exposure. A total of roughly 160 TCR beta chains were listed by the study as associated with cytomegalovirus. Because counts were too low, seventeen rarely observed V segments, including chromosome 9 orphons, were excluded from the earlier analysis of 587 of the donors. The classifier was reported to diagnose cytomegalovirus status with high specificity and sensitivity in both the original and validation cohorts. V-gene and J-gene trimming of TCR beta chains was associated with a missense DCLRE1C variant in a later genetic analysis, and the association was replicated in an independent cohort. Roughly uniform sequencing depth across donors was assumed in presence/absence analyses, although this assumption may not hold. In a later analysis, the rate of TCR association differed among HLA loci, with DRB1 alleles having the most associated TCRs and HLA-C alleles having the fewest. Most TCR sequences were seen in very few donors, while some public TCRs were found in many individuals. Some IMGT-functional V segments, including TRBV6-2 and TRBV6-3, could not be distinguished by the 87-base-pair reads and were therefore excluded. In an earlier analysis of some 500 of the donors, most TCR beta V segments appeared in productive rearrangements about 87% or about 30% of the time, broadly matching IMGT annotations.

The CDR1 and CDR2 encoded by the germline V gene are SGHRS and YFSETQ. The CDR3 goes from the cysteine to the phenylalanine over 14 residues. Only CDR3 DNA remains: 42 bases, in frame from the first base. Trimmed from V: 2 bases; trimmed from J: 6 bases; junction bases lacking a gene match: 5. In total, around 600 healthy bone marrow donors made up the cohort. At the time of sampling, all cohort members were nominally healthy, though unrecorded immune exposures were likely present. CMV serostatus was recorded as positive for roughly 300 and negative for about 55% of the roughly 700 cohort members, whereas no CMV serostatus was recorded for the donor in question. A peripheral blood sample was provided by each donor, and peripheral blood mononuclear cells were used for TCR beta sequencing. Genomic DNA was extracted from the blood cell samples with the Qiagen DNeasy Blood Extraction Kit. Library preparation was by the immunoSEQ multiplex PCR assay. The multiplex PCR relied on a mix of 60 forward primers for TCR Vbeta segments and 13 reverse primers for TCR Jbeta segments. A multiplex PCR assay on genomic DNA amplified the CDR3 region of rearranged TCR beta genes. The amplified TCR beta libraries were sequenced on the Illumina HiSeq System as 87-base-pair reads. Per the authors' processing: A later analysis tallied 75 million to 95 million unique TCR beta chains across the 660 or so repertoires, and about 10 million of those chains were shared by two or more donors. A nearest-neighbor algorithm error-corrected the raw reads and collapsed the reads into unique sequences, merging closely related sequences to remove PCR and sequencing errors. To assign V, D and J gene segments, CDR3 sequences were aligned to IMGT reference sequences. For a sequence to be retained, a match of at least six nucleotides was required to both a V gene segment and a J gene segment. A rearrangement counted as productive if the CDR3 had no stop codons and remained in frame with V and J, and every other rearrangement counted as non-productive. CDR3 was defined by IMGT convention, running from the second conserved V-encoded cysteine to the conserved J-encoded phenylalanine. The earlier analysis of around 640 of the donors excluded sequences that lacked an unambiguous match to a single V gene segment. In an earlier analysis of more than 500 of the donors, a V segment was called functional when productive rearrangements were above 56.7%, and segregating when the standard deviation between donors exceeded 5%. A statistical classification framework was built for diagnosing cytomegalovirus status from the catalog of TCR beta chain sequences. A later analysis assigned V and J genes by comparing TCR nucleotide sequences with IMGT/GENE-DB human TR gene sequences. In a later analysis, CDR3 sequences and most-parsimonious VDJ recombination scenarios were assigned using the TCRdist pipeline. A later analysis defined each TCR beta chain by its CDR3 amino acid sequence plus V-gene family, and excluded reads lacking a unique V-gene family. As a way to deal with suspected cross-contamination and a sequencing artifact, a later analysis dropped 450 to 600 nucleotide sequences that were highly shared and had low generation probability. A later analysis calculated a clonal expansion index for each public chain from normalized within-repertoire ranks of inferred template counts. In a later analysis, generation probabilities were computed using a VDJ recombination model fitted to out-of-frame rearrangements, and the results were checked against IGoR. Hypergeometric tests were used in a later analysis to score TCR-TCR, TCR-HLA and TCR-CMV co-occurrence, with a repertoire-size bias correction applied to the TCR pairs. False discovery rates were estimated in a later analysis by permuting HLA or CMV assignments 20 times. A later analysis grouped co-occurring TCRs with DBSCAN, adding TCRdist sequence similarity when clustering within HLA-allele-positive subsets. For co-occurrence clustering, repertoires with fewer than 30,000 or more than 120,000 public chains were excluded, along with a handful of repertoires with anomalous nucleotide sharing. Not all clones reach the TCRdb copy of this immuneACCESS table, which keeps in-frame sequences only. Checked studies attribute under half of the gap to unresolved V genes and leave the rest unexplained. D and trimming come from the DNA, and the V and J calls and clone size come from that table. This sample's clone table shows 35,000 to 45,000 clones. Clones ranked in the top ten supply approximately 5.9% of the sample.

The chain was built from TRBV5-1 and TRBJ1-1; 9 junctional bases match TRBD1. The receptor was derived from a human donor in good health. Input material: PBMCs. The CDR3: CASSFGQGSAEAFF. The DNA sequence is as follows: TGCGCCAGCAGCTTCGGACAGGGGAGCGCTGAAGCTTTCTTT.